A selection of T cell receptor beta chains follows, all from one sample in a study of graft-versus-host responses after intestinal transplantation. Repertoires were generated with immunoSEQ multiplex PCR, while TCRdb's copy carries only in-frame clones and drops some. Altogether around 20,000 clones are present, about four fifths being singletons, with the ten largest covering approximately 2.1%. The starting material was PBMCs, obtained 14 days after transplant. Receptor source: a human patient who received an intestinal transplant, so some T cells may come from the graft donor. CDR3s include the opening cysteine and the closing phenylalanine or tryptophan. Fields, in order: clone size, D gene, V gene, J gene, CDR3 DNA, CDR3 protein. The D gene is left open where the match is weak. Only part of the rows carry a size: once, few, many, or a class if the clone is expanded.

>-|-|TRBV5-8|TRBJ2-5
TGTGCCAGCAGCTTGTCTGGGGAGGAGACCCAGTACTTC
CASSLSGEETQYF
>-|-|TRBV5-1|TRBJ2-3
TGCGCCAGCAGCGTTAGTGGCCGGACAGATACGCAGTATTTT
CASSVSGRTDTQYF
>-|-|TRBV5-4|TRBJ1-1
TGTGCCAGCAGCACTGAGATGAACACTGAAGCTTTCTTT
CASSTEMNTEAFF
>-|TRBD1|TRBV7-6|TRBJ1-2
TGTGCCAGCAGCCCGAGGGGGGGGGACAGGGCACATGGCTACACCTTC
CASSPRGGDRAHGYTF
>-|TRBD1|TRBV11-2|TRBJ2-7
TGTGCCAGCAGCTTTCAGGACAGGGGTTCCGAGCAGTACTTC
CASSFQDRGSEQYF
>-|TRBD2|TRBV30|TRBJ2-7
TGTGCCTGGGATGCGGTTCCTAGCGGGGGAACCTACGAGCAGTACTTC
CAWDAVPSGGTYEQYF
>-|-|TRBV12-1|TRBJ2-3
TGTGCCAGCAGCTCCCGGACTAGCGGGGGACAGTATTTT
CASSSRTSGGQYF
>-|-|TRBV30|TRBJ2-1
TGTGCCTGGACCCGGCTGATGGGGGGCTACAATGAGCAGTTCTTC
CAWTRLMGGYNEQFF
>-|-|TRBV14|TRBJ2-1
TGTGCCAGCAGCCAAGAACGGGTCGAGCAGTTCTTC
CASSQERVEQFF
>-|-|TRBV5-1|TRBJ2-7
TGCGCCAGCAGCTTGGGACAGATCTACGAGCAGTACTTC
CASSLGQIYEQYF
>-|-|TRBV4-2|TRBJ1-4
TGTGCCAGCAGCCAAGACAGGGGTTTGGTTGAAAAACTGTTTTTT
CASSQDRGLVEKLFF
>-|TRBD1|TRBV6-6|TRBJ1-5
TGTGCCAGCAGTTGGGGACAGGGGGGCAATCAGCCCCAGCATTTT
CASSWGQGGNQPQHF
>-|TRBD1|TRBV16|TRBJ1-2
TGTGCCAGCAGCCCCCGGCTACAGGGGGATTATGGCTACACCTTC
CASSPRLQGDYGYTF
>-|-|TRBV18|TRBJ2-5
TGTGCCAGCTCACCAGGGGAGGAGACCCAGTACTTC
CASSPGEETQYF
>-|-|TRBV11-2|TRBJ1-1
TGTGCCAGCAGCTTAGTCACAGGGACTGAAGCTTTCTTT
CASSLVTGTEAFF
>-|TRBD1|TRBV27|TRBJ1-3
TGTGCCAGCACCCTGTCCGGACAGGCGATCTCTGGAAACACCATATATTTT
CASTLSGQAISGNTIYF
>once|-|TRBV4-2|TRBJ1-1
TGTGCCAGCAGCCAAGAGACTGGGGCCGGGATGAACACTGAAGCTTTCTTT
CASSQETGAGMNTEAFF
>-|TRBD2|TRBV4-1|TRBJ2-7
TGCGCCAGCAGCCAAGCGTGGGGGGGTACCGACGAGCAGTACTTC
CASSQAWGGTDEQYF
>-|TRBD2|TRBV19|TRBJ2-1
TGTGCCAGTATGGAGACTAGCGGATACAATGAGCAGTTCTTC
CASMETSGYNEQFF
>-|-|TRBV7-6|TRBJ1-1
TGTGCCAGCAGCACCGACTGGGGGGAGAGGAACACTGAAGCTTTCTTT
CASSTDWGERNTEAFF
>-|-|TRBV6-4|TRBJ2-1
TGTGCCAGCAGTGACCCATTTAGTCCCCGTAAGCAGCCGAGCTCCTACAATGAGCAGTTCTTC
CASSDPFSPRKQPSSYNEQFF
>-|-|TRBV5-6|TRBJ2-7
TGTGCCAGCAGCTCCACCTACGAGCAGTACTTC
CASSSTYEQYF
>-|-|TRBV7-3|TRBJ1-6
TGTGCCAGCAGCCTAATTTCAAGTTCACCCCTCCACTTT
CASSLISSSPLHF
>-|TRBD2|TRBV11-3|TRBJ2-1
TGTGCCAGCAGCTTATTGGGGACTAGCGATGAGCAGTTCTTC
CASSLLGTSDEQFF
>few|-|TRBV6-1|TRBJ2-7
TGTGCCAGCAGTGAAGAGGGACGGGGTTCCTACGAGCAGTACTTC
CASSEEGRGSYEQYF
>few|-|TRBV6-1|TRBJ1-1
TGTGCCAGCAGGGACACTGAAGCTTTCTTT
CASRDTEAFF
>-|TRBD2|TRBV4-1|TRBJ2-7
TGCGCCAGCAGCCAAGCAGGCGGGAGAAAAGTGCAGTACTTC
CASSQAGGRKVQYF
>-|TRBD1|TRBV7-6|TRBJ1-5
TGTGCCAGCAGCCCGCGACAGGGGCCGTTTCAGCCCCAGCATTTT
CASSPRQGPFQPQHF
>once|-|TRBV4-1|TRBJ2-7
TGCGCCAGCAGCCAAGATAGGGGGGCCTACGAGCAGTACTTC
CASSQDRGAYEQYF
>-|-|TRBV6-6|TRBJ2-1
TGTGCCAGCAGTCCCGGGATAGCGACCTACAATGAGCAGTTCTTC
CASSPGIATYNEQFF
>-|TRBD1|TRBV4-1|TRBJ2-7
TGCGCCAGCAGCCAAGTGGTACAGGGGAAGGGGTACGAGCAGTACTTC
CASSQVVQGKGYEQYF
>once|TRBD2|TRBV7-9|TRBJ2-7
TGTGCCAGCAGCCTCCCGGGACTAGCAGGCGACGAGCAGTACTTC
CASSLPGLAGDEQYF
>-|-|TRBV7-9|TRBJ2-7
TGTGCCAGCAGCTTCGGGGCATACGAGCAGTACTTC
CASSFGAYEQYF
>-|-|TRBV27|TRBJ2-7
TGTGCCAGCAGTTTCGGACAGCTTTACGAGCAGTACTTC
CASSFGQLYEQYF
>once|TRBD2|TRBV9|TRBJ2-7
TGTGCCAGCAGCCCTGAGCGGGGCCCCTACGAGCAGTACTTC
CASSPERGPYEQYF
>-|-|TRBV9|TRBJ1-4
TGTGCCAGCAGCAGAGAGTGGAGGGATGAAAAACTGTTTTTT
CASSREWRDEKLFF
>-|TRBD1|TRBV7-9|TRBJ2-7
TGTGCCAGCAGCCCAGACAGGGGTCGGCAGTACTTC
CASSPDRGRQYF
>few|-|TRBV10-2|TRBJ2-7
TGCGCCAGTGGAGACGGCTACGAGCAGTACTTC
CASGDGYEQYF
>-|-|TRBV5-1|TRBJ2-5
TGCGCCAGCAGCTTGGGGGGAAACCAAGAGACCCAGTACTTC
CASSLGGNQETQYF
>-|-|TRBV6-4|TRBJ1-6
TGTGCCAGCAGTCCATCGGATAATTCACCCCTCCACTTT
CASSPSDNSPLHF
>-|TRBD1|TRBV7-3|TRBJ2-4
TGTGCCAGTAGCTCCCGACAGGGGGCGACCAAAAACATTCAGTACTTC
CASSSRQGATKNIQYF